This T cell receptor beta chain comes out of a study of graft-versus-host responses after intestinal transplantation. Across the whole study: Each recipient received a multivisceral, liver-intestinal, or isolated intestinal graft. Anti-thymocyte globulin was used for induction in all recipients, who then took tacrolimus and steroids for around 3 years. General observations from the study: Analysis identified GvH clones in recipient marrow, with some appearing first in ileum or blood. Peak levels of circulating GvH clones tracked with early post-transplant HvG declines.

CDR1 is MDHEN and CDR2 is SYDVKM in the germline V gene. This CDR3 is 12 amino acids long. The ends were cut back, 6 bases at V and 8 bases at J, with 13 bases in the middle. Clones were read by immunoSEQ multiplex PCR, and TCRdb kept only the in-frame ones, dropping some. The sample has about 40,000 clones, 91% seen once; the top ten hold 2.3%. As concerns this clone: Its antigen is as yet unknown.

The receptor was isolated from a human patient who received an intestinal transplant, so some T cells may come from the graft donor. Material: PBMCs, obtained around 43 weeks after intestinal transplant. V usage is TRBV28 and J usage is TRBJ2-5; no definite D call. The CDR3 region is CASRLTDTTQYF. DNA for the CDR3: TGTGCCAGCAGACTTACCGACACTACCCAGTACTTC.